Below are 15 T cell receptor beta chains sequenced from a single sample in a study of blood T cells in healthy people across ages. Next came a second PCR, run for about 6 to 12 cycles, which used a sample-barcoded 5' primer along with a J-beta primer mix. TCRdb re-called the 5' RACE reads with MiXCR, one entry per CDR3 protein. The sample has some 1.5 million distinct CDR3 sequences; roughly 27% are singletons. The sample taken for sequencing was blood. Source of these receptors: a woman in her twenties or thirties in good health.

Only a few counts were recorded for this clonotype. Since a much larger clone is just one base distant, this may be a read error. J is TRBJ1-5 and V is TRBV29-1; 7 bases agree with TRBD1. Germline trimming cut 7 bases from V and 7 bases from J; bases unmatched to any gene: 10. Germline loops: CDR1 SQVTM, CDR2 ANQGSEA. The CDR3 runs 13 residues. CDR3 sequence reads: CSGGGGGGQPQHF. CDR3 bases: TGCAGCGGTGGAGGAGGGGGCGGGCAGCCCCAGCATTTT.

The chain carries TRBV28 and TRBJ2-7; possible D gene TRBD2, 6 bases. There are 17 residues in the CDR3. Germline V lookup: CDR1 MDHEN, CDR2 SYDVKM. V was cut by 5 bases and J by 0 bases, with 20 bases left in between. The DNA of the CDR3 is TGTGCCAGCAGTGCCCGATATGGGGTGGGGGGCTCCTACGAGCAGTACTTC. Translation gives CASSARYGVGGSYEQYF.

The rearrangement links TRBV20-1 to TRBJ2-7, with TRBD2 matching over 9 bases. V was pared by 6 bases and J by 9 bases, with 15 bases of the junction left unmatched. The CDR3 is made up of 14 amino acids. The V gene's germline CDR1 is DFQATT and CDR2 SNEGSKA (reference sequence). CDR3 region: CSATRTGGRALQYF. In DNA, the CDR3 is TGCAGTGCCACGAGGACTGGCGGGAGGGCCTTGCAGTACTTC.

This clonotype was picked up a small number of times. This sequence joins TRBV12-3 or TRBV12-4 and TRBJ2-7, with D perhaps matching TRBD1 (5 bases). The CDR3 runs to 14 residues. V was pared by 3 bases and J by 3 bases, with 12 bases between. The CDR3 DNA follows: TGTGCCAGCAGTTTTCAGGGTCTCGACTACGAGCAGTACTTC. Translating it yields CASSFQGLDYEQYF.

This clonotype was counted ten times or more. V is TRBV20-1 and J is TRBJ2-1; weak D call: TRBD2 (6 bases). CDR3 length: 16 residues. Trimming cost V 1 base and J 3 bases, with 16 bases left between them. From germline, CDR1 is DFQATT and CDR2 SNEGSKA (reference sequence). The CDR3 DNA sequence: TGCAGTGCTAGAGGGACAACTGGCGGGGTCTACAATGAGCAGTTCTTC. This sequence encodes CSARGTTGGVYNEQFF.

A remark on this clonotype: One junction end does not reproduce the germline sequence, and a read error may be involved. The DNA of the CDR3 is TGTACCTGGGACAGCTACAATGAGCAGTACTTC. It specifies CTWDSYNEQYF. The chain links TRBV30 to TRBJ2-4; 7 bases are shared with TRBD1. The germline V gene has CDR1 GTSNPN and CDR2 SVGIG (reference sequence). The CDR3 loop spans 11 amino acids.

This chain connects TRBV14 to TRBJ2-7, with 12 bases matching TRBD1. This CDR3 region has 17 residues. Germline CDR1 is SGHDN and CDR2 is FVKESK. Trimming removed 4 bases from V and 5 bases from J; junction bases left unmatched: 12. CDR3 sequence: CASSLPRDRGQLDEQYF. CDR3 sequence (DNA): TGTGCCAGCAGCCTACCCCGGGACAGGGGGCAATTGGACGAGCAGTACTTC. The variable domain in full, completed from reference TRBV14 and TRBJ2-7, reads EAGVTQFPSHSVIEKGQTVTLRCDPISGHDNLYWYRRVMGKEIKFLLHFVKESKQDESGMPNNRFLAERTGGTYSTLKVQPAELEDSGVYFCASSLPRDRGQLDEQYFGPGTRLTVT.

The chain recombines TRBV5-5 with TRBJ1-3, with a weak D call TRBD1 (6 bases). Per the germline V gene, CDR1 is SGHKS and CDR2 is YYEKEE (reference sequence). The CDR3 is made up of 15 amino acids. Trimming stripped 3 bases from V and 9 bases from J, with 19 bases between. The DNA of the CDR3 is TGTGCCAGCAGCTCGGACCGCGGACAGAGAAGCACCATATATTTT. Encoded protein: CASSSDRGQRSTIYF.

This clonotype was observed a few times. For the CDR3, the DNA is TGTGCCACCAGCAGACGCCCTGGGGGGACCCGCACAGATACGCAGTATTTT. This encodes CATSRRPGGTRTDTQYF. V and J are TRBV15 and TRBJ2-3; D may be TRBD2 (6 bases). The length of the CDR3 is 17 residues. Trimming pared 2 bases from V and 1 base from J, leaving 16 bases between. From germline, CDR1 is LNHNV and CDR2 YYDKDF (reference sequence).

This clonotype came up a few times. The genes are TRBV5-4 and TRBJ1-4; maybe TRBD1 (6 bases). CDR1 is SGHNT, CDR2 YYREEE, per germline (reference sequence). This CDR3 comprises 14 residues. V was shortened by 1 base and J by 8 bases, with 12 bases between the two germline ends. The CDR3 is CASSLSGTYEKLFF. The CDR3 DNA reads as TGTGCCAGCAGCTTGTCAGGGACATACGAAAAACTGTTTTTT.

This clonotype was detected many times. The chain is built from TRBV7-9 and TRBJ2-4; possibly TRBD2 for D (5 bases). V was shortened by 5 bases and J by 8 bases, with 19 bases between the two germline ends. Germline lookup yields CDR1 SEHNR and CDR2 FQNEAQ (reference sequence). The CDR3 is 15 amino acids. CDR3 DNA: TGTGCCAGCAGCGACGGACTTCCCGTCGTGGACATTCAGTACTTC. It is translated as CASSDGLPVVDIQYF.

The chain couples TRBV11-2 to TRBJ2-1, with 11 bases that match TRBD2. The germline V gene has CDR1 SGHAT and CDR2 FQNNGV. This CDR3 region has 16 residues. The trim removed 4 bases at V and 7 bases at J, leaving 9 bases unmatched. The CDR3, as DNA: TGTGCCAGCAGCTCCTCCCTAGCGGGGGGCGAGAATGAGCAGTTCTTC. As protein: CASSSSLAGGENEQFF.

This clonotype was counted many times. The chain uses TRBV7-2 and TRBJ1-2; 10 bases align to TRBD1. The CDR3 has 17 residues. CDR1 SGHTA and CDR2 FQGNSA come from the germline V gene. The V gene end was trimmed by 1 base and the J gene end by 3 bases; junction bases not matched to a gene: 8. In DNA form, the CDR3 reads TGTGCCAGCAGCTTAGACTGGGACAGGGGACGGCACTATGGCTACACCTTC. Residues: CASSLDWDRGRHYGYTF.

This clonotype was found a few times. V gene TRBV11-2 combines with J gene TRBJ2-7, with 8 bases that match TRBD1. The V segment lost 5 bases and the J segment 3 bases; nucleotides outside the gene matches: 3. This CDR3 region has 13 residues. Germline loops: CDR1 SGHAT, CDR2 FQNNGV. CDR3 in DNA: TGTGCCAGCAGCAATACAGGGGGCTACGAGCAGTACTTC. Residues: CASSNTGGYEQYF. Looking up the rest from reference TRBV11-2 and TRBJ2-7 gives the full variable domain: EAGVAQSPRYKIIEKRQSVAFWCNPISGHATLYWYQQILGQGPKLLIQFQNNGVVDDSQLPKDRFSAERLKGVDSTLKIQPAKLEDSAVYLCASSNTGGYEQYFGPGTRLTVT.

This clonotype was recorded a few times. The V call is TRBV5-4, the J call TRBJ2-7; 9 positions match TRBD2. This CDR3 comprises 16 residues. Trimming took 0 bases from V and 1 from J; bases not matched to a gene: 5. Germline V lookup: CDR1 SGHNT, CDR2 YYREEE (reference sequence). CDR3 amino acids: CASSLGEREASYEQYF. As DNA, the CDR3 is TGTGCCAGCAGCTTGGGGGAGCGGGAGGCTTCCTACGAGCAGTACTTC.